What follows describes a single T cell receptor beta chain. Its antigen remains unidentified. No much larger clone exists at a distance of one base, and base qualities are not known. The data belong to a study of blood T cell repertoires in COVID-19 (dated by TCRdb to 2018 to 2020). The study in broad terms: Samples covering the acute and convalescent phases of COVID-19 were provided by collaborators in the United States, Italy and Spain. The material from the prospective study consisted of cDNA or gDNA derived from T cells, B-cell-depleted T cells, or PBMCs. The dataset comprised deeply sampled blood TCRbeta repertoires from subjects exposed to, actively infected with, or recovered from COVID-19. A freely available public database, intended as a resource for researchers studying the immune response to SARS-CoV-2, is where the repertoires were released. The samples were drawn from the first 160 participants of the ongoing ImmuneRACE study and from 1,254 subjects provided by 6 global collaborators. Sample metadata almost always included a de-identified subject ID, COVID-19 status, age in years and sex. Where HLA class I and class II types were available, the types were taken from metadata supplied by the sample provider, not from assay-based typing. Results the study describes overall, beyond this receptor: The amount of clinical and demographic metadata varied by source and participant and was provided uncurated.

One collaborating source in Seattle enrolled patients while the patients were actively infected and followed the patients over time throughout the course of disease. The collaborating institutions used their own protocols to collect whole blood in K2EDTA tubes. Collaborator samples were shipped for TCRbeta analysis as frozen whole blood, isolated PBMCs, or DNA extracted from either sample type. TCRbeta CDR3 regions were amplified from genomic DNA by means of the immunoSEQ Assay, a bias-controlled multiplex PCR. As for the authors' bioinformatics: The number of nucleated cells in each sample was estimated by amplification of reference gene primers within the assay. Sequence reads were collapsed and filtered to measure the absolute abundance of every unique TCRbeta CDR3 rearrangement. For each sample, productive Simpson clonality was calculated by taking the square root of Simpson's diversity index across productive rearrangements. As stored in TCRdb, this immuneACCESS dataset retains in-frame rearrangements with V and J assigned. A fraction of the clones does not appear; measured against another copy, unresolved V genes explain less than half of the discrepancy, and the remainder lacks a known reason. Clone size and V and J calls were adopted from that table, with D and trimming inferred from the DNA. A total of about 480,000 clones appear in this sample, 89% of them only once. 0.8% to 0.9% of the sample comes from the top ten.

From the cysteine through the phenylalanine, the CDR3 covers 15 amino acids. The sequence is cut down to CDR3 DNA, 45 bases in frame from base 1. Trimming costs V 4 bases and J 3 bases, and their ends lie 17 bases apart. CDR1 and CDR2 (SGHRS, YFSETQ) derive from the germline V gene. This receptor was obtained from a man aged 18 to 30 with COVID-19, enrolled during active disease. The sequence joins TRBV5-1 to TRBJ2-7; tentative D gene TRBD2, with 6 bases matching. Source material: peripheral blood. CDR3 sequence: CASSPLEGLNYEQYF. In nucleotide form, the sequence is TGCGCCAGCAGCCCCTTGGAGGGTTTGAACTACGAGCAGTACTTC.